The clone carrying this T cell receptor beta chain was counted between two and nine times. CDR1 and CDR2 (germline): SQVTM, ANQGSEA. V was cut by 7 bases and J by 0 bases, with 18 bases left in between. The CDR3 runs to 15 residues. TCRdb analysed the PCR reads with MiXCR anew, one entry per CDR3 protein. The sample consists of roughly 630,000 distinct CDR3 sequences, about 25% of them appearing once. Libraries of naive CD8 T cells were made from about 19,000 to 1,100,000 sorted cells. They used 10%, 30% or 50% RNA. This specimen comes from a study of molecular identifiers for immune sequencing clone quantification. Study details: The replicate experiment used RNA from around 20,000 or 99,000 naive CD8 cells. This RNA was split into five aliquots, and four of them were sequenced.

V gene TRBV29-1 combines with J gene TRBJ1-2, with a weak D call TRBD1 (6 bases). The TCR sequence derives from a human donor in good health. Some libraries in this study had Jurkat cell RNA spiked in. Sequenced input: naive CD8+ T cells from blood, with Jurkat cell RNA spiked in. Subset described: FACS-sorted CD8+CD4-CCR7+CD45RA+ naive T cells. CDR3 protein: CSAQLQGNPNYGYTF. The CDR3 nucleotides are TGCAGCGCACAATTGCAGGGGAATCCTAACTATGGCTACACCTTC.